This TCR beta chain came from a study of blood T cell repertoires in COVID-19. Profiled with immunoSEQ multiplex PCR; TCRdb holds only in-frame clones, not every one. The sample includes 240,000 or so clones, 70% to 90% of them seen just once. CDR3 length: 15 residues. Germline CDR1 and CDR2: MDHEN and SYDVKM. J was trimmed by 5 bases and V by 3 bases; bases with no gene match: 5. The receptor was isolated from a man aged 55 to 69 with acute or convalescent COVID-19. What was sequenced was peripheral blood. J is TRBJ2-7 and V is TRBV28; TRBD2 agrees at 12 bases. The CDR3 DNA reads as TGTGCCAGCAGTTTCCCGACTAGCGGGAGACACGAGCAGTACTTC. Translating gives CASSFPTSGRHEQYF.